This T cell receptor (beta chain) was identified during a study of radiation and T cells in renal cell carcinoma. For the study at large: Nephrectomy followed 15 Gy stereotactic body radiation by 4 weeks.

The protocol was immunoSEQ multiplex PCR, while the TCRdb copy is restricted to in-frame clones and leaves out a portion. The sample holds some 58,000 clones, around 80% seen once. From germline, CDR1 is SGHVS and CDR2 FQNEAQ. Trimming pared 2 bases from V and 6 bases from J, leaving 13 bases between. CDR3 length: 14 amino acids. The time point: blood 2 weeks post-SBRT. The treatment was: 15 Gy SBRT to primary tumor, nephrectomy 4 weeks later. Blood was sampled at baseline, 2 weeks and 4 weeks after SBRT. Sequenced here: blood, sampled from a patient whose treatment included radiotherapy and nephrectomy. This chain links TRBV7-8 with TRBJ1-2; D unclear. The receptor comes from a man between 60 and 75 years old with renal cell carcinoma. The CDR3 spells CASSLRGGRNGYTF. CDR3 sequence (DNA): TGTGCCAGCAGCTTACGAGGAGGCAGGAATGGCTACACCTTC. The full variable domain, completed using reference TRBV7-8 and TRBJ1-2, is GAGVSQSPRYKVAKRGQDVALRCDPISGHVSLFWYQQALGQGPEFLTYFQNEAQLDKSGLPSDRFFAERPEGSVSTLKIQRTQQEDSAVYLCASSLRGGRNGYTFGSGTRLTVV.